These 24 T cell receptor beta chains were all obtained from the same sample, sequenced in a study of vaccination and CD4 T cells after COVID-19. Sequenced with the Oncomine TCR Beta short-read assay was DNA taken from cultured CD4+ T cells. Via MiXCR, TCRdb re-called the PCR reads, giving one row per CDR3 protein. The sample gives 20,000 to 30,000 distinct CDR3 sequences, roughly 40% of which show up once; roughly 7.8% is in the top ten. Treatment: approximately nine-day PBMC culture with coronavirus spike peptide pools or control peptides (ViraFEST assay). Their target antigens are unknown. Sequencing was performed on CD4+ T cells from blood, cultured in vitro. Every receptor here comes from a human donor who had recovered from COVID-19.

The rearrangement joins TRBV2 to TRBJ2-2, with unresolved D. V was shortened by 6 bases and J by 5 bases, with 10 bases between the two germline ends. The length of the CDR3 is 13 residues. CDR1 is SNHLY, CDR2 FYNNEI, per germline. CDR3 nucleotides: TGTGCCAGCAGCGTTCTGGATACCGGGGAGCTGTTTTTT. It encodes CASSVLDTGELFF.

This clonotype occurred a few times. As DNA, the CDR3 is TGTGCCAGCAGCCAGCGGGACAGGGCTAACGGGGAGCTGTTTTTT. Translated, it gives CASSQRDRANGELFF. V is TRBV11-3 and J is TRBJ2-2; 9 bases align to TRBD1. V gave up 5 bases and J gave up 7 bases; unmatched junction bases: 8. The germline CDR1 and CDR2 sequences are SGHNT and YENEEA. This CDR3 is built from 15 residues.

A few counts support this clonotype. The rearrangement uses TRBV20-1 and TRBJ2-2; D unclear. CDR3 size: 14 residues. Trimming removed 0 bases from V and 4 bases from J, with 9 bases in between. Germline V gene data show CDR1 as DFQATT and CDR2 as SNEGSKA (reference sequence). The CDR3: CSARDWGSTGELFF. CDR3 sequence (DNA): TGCAGTGCTAGAGATTGGGGATCCACCGGGGAGCTGTTTTTT.

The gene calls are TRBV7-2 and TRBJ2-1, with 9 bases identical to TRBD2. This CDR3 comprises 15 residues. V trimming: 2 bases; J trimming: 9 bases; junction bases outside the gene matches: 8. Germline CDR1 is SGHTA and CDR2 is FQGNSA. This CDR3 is CASSLSSGRIGEQFF. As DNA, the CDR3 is TGTGCCAGCAGCTTAAGTAGCGGGAGAATCGGTGAGCAGTTCTTC.

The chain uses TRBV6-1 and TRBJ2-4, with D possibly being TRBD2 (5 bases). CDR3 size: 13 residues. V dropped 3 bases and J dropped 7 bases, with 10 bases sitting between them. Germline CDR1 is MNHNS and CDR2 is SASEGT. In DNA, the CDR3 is TGTGCCAGCAGTGACAGCGGTGAGAACATTCAGTACTTC. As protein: CASSDSGENIQYF.

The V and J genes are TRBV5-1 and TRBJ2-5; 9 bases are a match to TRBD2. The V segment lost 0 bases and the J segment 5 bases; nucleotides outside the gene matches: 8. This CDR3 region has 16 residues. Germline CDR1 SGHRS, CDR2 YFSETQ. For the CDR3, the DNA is TGCGCCAGCAGCTTGGGTTTGTCTAGCGGGAAGGAGACCCAGTACTTC. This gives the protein CASSLGLSSGKETQYF.

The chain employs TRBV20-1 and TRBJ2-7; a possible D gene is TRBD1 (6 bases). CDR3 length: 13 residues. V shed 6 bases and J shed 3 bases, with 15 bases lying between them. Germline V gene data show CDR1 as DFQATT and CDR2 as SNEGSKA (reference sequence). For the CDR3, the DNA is TGCAGTGCAGCCCAGGGGCAGTTCTACGAGCAGTACTTC. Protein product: CSAAQGQFYEQYF.

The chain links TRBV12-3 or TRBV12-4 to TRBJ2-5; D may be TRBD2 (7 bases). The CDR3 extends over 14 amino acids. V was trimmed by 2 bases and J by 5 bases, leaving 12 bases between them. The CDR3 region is CASSLLQGGETQYF. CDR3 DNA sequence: TGTGCCAGCAGTTTATTACAGGGAGGGGAGACCCAGTACTTC.

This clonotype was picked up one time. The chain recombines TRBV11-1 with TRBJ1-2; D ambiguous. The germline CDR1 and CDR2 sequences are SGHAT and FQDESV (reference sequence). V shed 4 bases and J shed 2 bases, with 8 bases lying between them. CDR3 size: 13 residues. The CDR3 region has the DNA TGTGCCAGCAGCTGGACGGAGAACTATGGCTACACCTTC. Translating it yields CASSWTENYGYTF.

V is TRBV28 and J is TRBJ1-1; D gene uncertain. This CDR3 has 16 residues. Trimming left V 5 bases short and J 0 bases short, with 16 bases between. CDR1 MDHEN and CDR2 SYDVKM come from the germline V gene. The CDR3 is CASSNEKGVLNTEAFF. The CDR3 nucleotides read TGTGCCAGCAGTAATGAGAAGGGTGTATTGAACACTGAAGCTTTCTTT.

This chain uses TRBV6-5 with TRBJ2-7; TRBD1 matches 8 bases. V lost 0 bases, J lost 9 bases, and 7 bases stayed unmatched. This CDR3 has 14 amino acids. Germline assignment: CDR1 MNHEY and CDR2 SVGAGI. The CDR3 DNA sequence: TGTGCCAGCAGTTACTCGATGCAGGGGGCGCGGCAGTACTTC. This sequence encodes CASSYSMQGARQYF.

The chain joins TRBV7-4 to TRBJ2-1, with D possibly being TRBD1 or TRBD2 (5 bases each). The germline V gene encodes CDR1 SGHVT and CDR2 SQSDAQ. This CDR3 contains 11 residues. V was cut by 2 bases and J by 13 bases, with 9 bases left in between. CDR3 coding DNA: TGTGCCAGCAGCTTAAGGGACGTTCAGTTCTTC. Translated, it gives CASSLRDVQFF.

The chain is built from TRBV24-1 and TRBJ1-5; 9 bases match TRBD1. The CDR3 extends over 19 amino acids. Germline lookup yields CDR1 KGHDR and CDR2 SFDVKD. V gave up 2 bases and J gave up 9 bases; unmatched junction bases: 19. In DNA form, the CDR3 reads TGTGCCACCAGTGATTCCACAACGTCTTGGGACAGGGATTCGCGGCCCCAGCATTTT. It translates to CATSDSTTSWDRDSRPQHF.

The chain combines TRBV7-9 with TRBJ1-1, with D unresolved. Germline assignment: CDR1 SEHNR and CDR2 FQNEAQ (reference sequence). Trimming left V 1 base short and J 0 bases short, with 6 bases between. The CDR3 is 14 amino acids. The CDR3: CASSLGIMNTEAFF. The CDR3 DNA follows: TGTGCCAGCAGCTTAGGTATAATGAACACTGAAGCTTTCTTT.

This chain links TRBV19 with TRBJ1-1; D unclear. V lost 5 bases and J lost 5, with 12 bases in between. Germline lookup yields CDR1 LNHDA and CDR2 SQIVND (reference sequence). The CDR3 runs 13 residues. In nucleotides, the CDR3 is TGTGCCAGTAGTCGCCAGGAGGCTACTGAAGCTTTCTTT. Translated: CASSRQEATEAFF.

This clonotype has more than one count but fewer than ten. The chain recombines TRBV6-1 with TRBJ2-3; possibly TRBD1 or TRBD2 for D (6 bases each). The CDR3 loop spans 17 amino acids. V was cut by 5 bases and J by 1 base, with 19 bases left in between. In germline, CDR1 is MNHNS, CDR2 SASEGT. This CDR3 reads CASSHGTRGPRTDTQYF. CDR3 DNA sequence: TGTGCCAGCAGTCACGGTACTCGGGGGCCTCGCACAGATACGCAGTATTTT.

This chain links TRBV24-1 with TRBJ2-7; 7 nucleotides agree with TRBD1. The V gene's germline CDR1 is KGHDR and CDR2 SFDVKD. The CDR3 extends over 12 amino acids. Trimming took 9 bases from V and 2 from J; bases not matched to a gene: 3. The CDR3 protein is CATGQAPYEQYF. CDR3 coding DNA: TGTGCCACCGGACAGGCCCCCTACGAGCAGTACTTC.

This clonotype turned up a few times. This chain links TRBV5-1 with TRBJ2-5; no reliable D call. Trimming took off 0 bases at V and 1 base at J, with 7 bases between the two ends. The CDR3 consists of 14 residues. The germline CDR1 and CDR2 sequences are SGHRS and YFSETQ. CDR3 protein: CASSLATVQETQYF. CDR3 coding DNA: TGCGCCAGCAGCTTGGCCACCGTCCAAGAGACCCAGTACTTC. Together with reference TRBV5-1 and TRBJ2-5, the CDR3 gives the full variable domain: KAGVTQTPRYLIKTRGQQVTLSCSPISGHRSVSWYQQTPGQGLQFLFEYFSETQRNKGNFPGRFSGRQFSNSRSEMNVSTLELGDSALYLCASSLATVQETQYFGPGTRLLVL.

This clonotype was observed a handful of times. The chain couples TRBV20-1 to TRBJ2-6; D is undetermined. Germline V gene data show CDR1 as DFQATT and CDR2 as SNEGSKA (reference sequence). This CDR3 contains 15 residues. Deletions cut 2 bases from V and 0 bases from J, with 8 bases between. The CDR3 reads CSARQVDSGANVLTF. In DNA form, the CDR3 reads TGCAGTGCTAGACAGGTCGACTCTGGGGCCAACGTCCTGACTTTC.

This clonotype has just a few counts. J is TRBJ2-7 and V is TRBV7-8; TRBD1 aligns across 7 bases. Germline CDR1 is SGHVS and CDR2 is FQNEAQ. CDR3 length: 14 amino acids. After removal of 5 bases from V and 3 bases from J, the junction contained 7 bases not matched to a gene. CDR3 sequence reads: CASSNRDRFYEQYF. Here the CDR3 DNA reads TGTGCCAGCAGCAATCGGGACAGATTCTACGAGCAGTACTTC.

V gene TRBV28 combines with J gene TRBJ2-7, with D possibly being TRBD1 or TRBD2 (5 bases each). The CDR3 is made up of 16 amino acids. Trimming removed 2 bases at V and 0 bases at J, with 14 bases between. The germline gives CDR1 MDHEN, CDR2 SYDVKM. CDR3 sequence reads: CASSLISRGHSYEQYF. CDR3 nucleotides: TGTGCCAGCAGTTTAATTTCCCGGGGCCACTCCTACGAGCAGTACTTC.

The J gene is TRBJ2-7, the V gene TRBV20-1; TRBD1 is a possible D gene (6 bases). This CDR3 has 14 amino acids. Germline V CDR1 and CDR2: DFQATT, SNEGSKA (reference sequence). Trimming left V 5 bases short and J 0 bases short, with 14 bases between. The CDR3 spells CSAGGVAASYEQYF. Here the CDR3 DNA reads TGCAGTGCTGGGGGCGTGGCGGCCTCCTACGAGCAGTACTTC.

CDR3 sequence: CASSLTGLAGERGTQYF. The CDR3 DNA reads as TGTGCCAGCAGCTTGACCGGACTAGCGGGAGAAAGGGGCACGCAGTATTTT. The genes are TRBV5-8 and TRBJ2-3, with TRBD2 matching over 13 bases. The CDR3 runs 17 residues. CDR1 is SGHTS, CDR2 YDEGEE, per germline. The V and J ends lost 1 base and 9 bases, in that order; junction bases with no gene match: 11.

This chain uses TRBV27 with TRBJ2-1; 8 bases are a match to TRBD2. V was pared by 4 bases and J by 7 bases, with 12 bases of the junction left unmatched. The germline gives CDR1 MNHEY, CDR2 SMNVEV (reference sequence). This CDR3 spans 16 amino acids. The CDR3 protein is CASSSPLSGRGNEQFF. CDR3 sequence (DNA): TGTGCCAGCAGTTCCCCACTAAGCGGGAGAGGGAATGAGCAGTTCTTC.